This TCR beta chain was observed in a study of blood T cells in healthy people across ages. General observations from the study: Diversity was estimated from one million T cells, and these estimates were considered underestimates. Unknown CMV status may confound age-related changes in expanded clones.

Every donor contributed about 10 milliliters of peripheral blood by blood draw. This clonotype was recorded a few times. No antigen is known for it. Alongside a J-beta primer mix, a sample-barcoded 5' primer served in a second PCR lasting roughly 7 to 11 cycles. Using its own MiXCR run on the 5' RACE reads, TCRdb lists one record per CDR3 protein. The sample consists of 1.5 million or so distinct CDR3 sequences, 35% to 45% of them appearing once. Trimming removed 3 bases from V and 4 bases from J; junction bases left unmatched: 16. In germline, CDR1 is MDHEN, CDR2 SYDVKM. This CDR3 is 19 amino acids long.

The source is a woman between 18 and 29 years old in good health. Sequenced sample: blood. V is TRBV28 and J is TRBJ2-5, with TRBD2 matching 11 bases. CDR3 sequence: CASSFPSTSPGTSGETQYF. CDR3 in DNA: TGTGCCAGCAGTTTCCCATCCACAAGCCCCGGGACTAGCGGAGAGACCCAGTACTTC.